This is a list of T cell receptor beta chains from one sample in a study of control samples from healthy donors and cancer patients. TCRdb's copy holds only in-frame clones and misses some; the assay was immunoSEQ multiplex PCR. The table includes around 120,000 clones, 85% to 90% detected once. Sequences were obtained from blood. The receptors here all came from a woman aged 65 to 85 in good health. Both conserved end residues are part of each CDR3. D genes are given only for firm matches. The size of a clone is reported for some rows only, either as once, few or many, or as a class for expanded clones.

TRBJ1-6 | TRBV7-2 | NA | NA | 16 | CASSSVGSGANSPLHF | TGTGCCAGCAGCTCCGTGGGATCAGGGGCTAATTCACCCCTCCACTTT
TRBJ2-3 | TRBV5-1 | TRBD1 | NA | 15 | CASIPGGIGTDTQYF | TGCGCCAGCATCCCAGGGGGCATTGGTACAGATACGCAGTATTTT
TRBJ2-3 | TRBV19 | NA | NA | 15 | CASSIVRGSADTQYF | TGTGCCAGTAGTATAGTTAGGGGGTCCGCGGATACGCAGTATTTT
TRBJ1-5 | TRBV24-1 | NA | NA | 13 | CATRTSGYQPQHF | TGTGCCACCAGAACGAGTGGTTATCAGCCCCAGCATTTT
TRBJ2-3 | TRBV6-5 | NA | NA | 13 | CASRGGGTDTQYF | TGTGCCAGCCGAGGGGGGGGCACAGATACGCAGTATTTT
TRBJ1-1 | TRBV5-1 | TRBD1 | NA | 15 | CASSLAGTGDTEAFF | TGCGCCAGCAGCTTGGCTGGGACAGGGGACACTGAAGCTTTCTTT
TRBJ2-7 | TRBV27 | NA | NA | 14 | CASRPAGLLYEQYF | TGTGCCAGCAGGCCCGCGGGACTGCTCTACGAGCAGTACTTC
TRBJ2-5 | TRBV7-9 | TRBD1 | NA | 16 | CASSPGTGGFQETQYF | TGTGCCAGCAGCCCCGGGACAGGGGGCTTTCAAGAGACCCAGTACTTC
TRBJ2-3 | TRBV24-1 | TRBD2 | NA | 14 | CATSVAGRTDTQYF | TGTGCCACCAGTGTAGCGGGGCGCACAGATACGCAGTATTTT
TRBJ1-4 | TRBV6-5 | NA | NA | 14 | CASRQQGSNEKLFF | TGTGCCAGCAGGCAACAGGGAAGTAATGAAAAACTGTTTTTT
TRBJ2-3 | TRBV10-1 | NA | NA | 14 | CASSEMAAADTQYF | TGCGCCAGCAGTGAGATGGCCGCTGCAGATACGCAGTATTTT
TRBJ1-1 | TRBV6-5 | NA | NA | 13 | CASIGSMNTEAFF | TGTGCCAGCATTGGGTCCATGAACACTGAAGCTTTCTTT
TRBJ2-7 | TRBV4-1 | NA | few | 13 | CASSQVGDNEQYF | TGCGCCAGCAGCCAAGTTGGGGACAACGAGCAGTACTTC
TRBJ2-1 | TRBV4-1 | NA | NA | 18 | CASSQEGGATVGYNEQFF | TGCGCCAGCAGCCAAGAAGGGGGGGCGACAGTTGGGTACAATGAGCAGTTCTTC
TRBJ2-1 | TRBV11-3 | NA | NA | 13 | CASSPTPWDEQFF | TGTGCCAGCAGCCCGACCCCCTGGGATGAGCAGTTCTTC
TRBJ2-5 | TRBV6-6 | NA | NA | 13 | CASTRGDQETQYF | TGTGCCAGCACTCGAGGGGACCAAGAGACCCAGTACTTC
TRBJ1-5 | TRBV5-8 | NA | few | 14 | CASSLRQGNQPQHF | TGTGCCAGCAGCTTGAGGCAGGGGAATCAGCCCCAGCATTTT
TRBJ2-3 | TRBV5-1 | TRBD2 | NA | 17 | CASSPGIAGGSTDTQYF | TGCGCCAGCAGCCCCGGGATAGCGGGGGGGAGCACAGATACGCAGTATTTT
TRBJ2-7 | TRBV6-6 | TRBD1 | once | 13 | CASGTGATYEQYF | TGTGCCAGCGGGACAGGGGCTACCTACGAGCAGTACTTC
TRBJ2-7 | TRBV5-1 | NA | once | 14 | CASSLGQDIYEQYF | TGCGCCAGCAGCTTGGGCCAGGACATCTACGAGCAGTACTTC
TRBJ2-1 | TRBV12-3/TRBV12-4 | NA | NA | 12 | CASTHMPNEQFF | TGTGCCAGCACCCATATGCCTAATGAGCAGTTCTTC
TRBJ1-4 | TRBV2 | TRBD1 | NA | 12 | CASRTGVEKLFF | TGTGCCAGCAGGACAGGGGTTGAAAAACTGTTTTTT
TRBJ2-5 | TRBV4-2 | NA | NA | 17 | CASSAGGSGGAKETQYF | TGTGCCAGCAGCGCTGGGGGAAGCGGAGGAGCCAAAGAGACCCAGTACTTC
TRBJ2-2 | TRBV29-1 | NA | NA | 13 | CSVWDTNTGELFF | TGCAGCGTTTGGGACACCAACACCGGGGAGCTGTTTTTT
TRBJ2-5 | TRBV24-1 | NA | NA | 13 | CATSHRELETQYF | TGTGCCACCAGCCACAGGGAGTTAGAGACCCAGTACTTC
TRBJ2-7 | TRBV1 | NA | NA | 16 | CTSSLKLAGFSYEQYF | TGCACCAGCAGCCTCAAGCTAGCGGGGTTCTCCTACGAGCAGTACTTC
TRBJ2-7 | TRBV4-1 | NA | NA | 13 | CASSQDWSYEQYF | TGCGCCAGCAGCCAAGATTGGTCCTACGAGCAGTACTTC
TRBJ2-2 | TRBV7-2 | NA | NA | 14 | CASSLGLGPGELFF | TGTGCCAGCAGCTTAGGACTAGGGCCCGGGGAGCTGTTTTTT
TRBJ2-2 | TRBV12-5 | TRBD1 | NA | 15 | CASGPGQGRDGELFF | TGTGCTAGTGGCCCTGGACAGGGGAGGGACGGGGAGCTGTTTTTT
TRBJ1-1 | TRBV9 | NA | NA | 15 | CASSVGPGRDTEAFF | TGTGCCAGCAGCGTTGGGCCAGGGCGGGACACTGAAGCTTTCTTT
TRBJ2-7 | TRBV19 | NA | NA | 13 | CASSMGRDYEQYF | TGTGCCAGTAGTATGGGCAGGGACTACGAGCAGTACTTC
TRBJ1-1 | TRBV19 | NA | NA | 16 | CASSIVAGVFDSEAFF | TGTGCCAGTAGTATAGTAGCGGGGGTATTCGATTCTGAAGCTTTCTTT
TRBJ2-2 | TRBV9 | NA | NA | 18 | CASSARRGGGDTAGELFF | TGTGCCAGCAGCGCGCGCCGTGGTGGCGGGGATACAGCGGGGGAGCTGTTTTTT
TRBJ2-5 | TRBV7-3 | NA | NA | 14 | CASSLTSRGETQYF | TGTGCCAGCAGCTTAACGTCTCGCGGAGAGACCCAGTACTTC
TRBJ1-2 | TRBV7-2 | TRBD1 | NA | 14 | CASSLPGQGHGYTF | TGTGCCAGCAGCTTACCTGGACAGGGTCATGGCTACACCTTC
TRBJ2-5 | TRBV13 | TRBD2 | NA | 16 | CASSFKTSGPQETQYF | TGTGCCAGCAGCTTTAAGACTAGCGGACCTCAAGAGACCCAGTACTTC
TRBJ2-6 | TRBV7-2 | TRBD1 | NA | 19 | CASSLVGQGAASGANVLTF | TGTGCCAGCAGCTTAGTTGGCCAGGGGGCCGCCTCTGGGGCCAACGTCCTGACTTTC
TRBJ1-1 | TRBV6-2/TRBV6-3 | NA | NA | 17 | CASSYRRGAGPHTEAFF | TGTGCCAGCAGTTACCGGCGCGGCGCAGGCCCGCACACTGAAGCTTTCTTT
TRBJ1-1 | TRBV4-1 | NA | NA | 15 | CASSQVAGRGTEAFF | TGCGCCAGCAGCCAAGTGGCAGGGCGGGGTACTGAAGCTTTCTTT
TRBJ1-4 | TRBV25-1 | TRBD1 | NA | 17 | CASSRQGNVIAFEKLFF | TGTGCCAGCTCCCGACAGGGAAATGTCATAGCGTTCGAAAAACTGTTTTTT
TRBJ1-2 | TRBV6-1 | TRBD1 | NA | 15 | CASSDTPTGKHGYTF | TGTGCCAGCAGTGATACCCCGACAGGGAAACATGGCTACACCTTC
TRBJ1-1 | TRBV19 | NA | NA | 15 | CASSIGQGRDTEAFF | TGTGCCAGTAGTATCGGTCAGGGGAGGGACACTGAAGCTTTCTTT
TRBJ2-3 | TRBV19 | NA | NA | 11 | CASSNKAEQYF | TGTGCCAGTAGTAACAAGGCGGAGCAGTATTTT
TRBJ2-3 | TRBV5-4 | NA | NA | 16 | CASSRSWGARTDTQYF | TGTGCCAGCAGCCGGTCGTGGGGAGCACGCACAGATACGCAGTATTTT
TRBJ1-1 | TRBV18 | NA | few | 13 | CASSGSMNTEAFF | TGTGCCAGCTCCGGGAGCATGAACACTGAAGCTTTCTTT
TRBJ1-1 | TRBV7-2 | TRBD1 | NA | 14 | CASSFKGANTEAFF | TGTGCCAGCAGCTTCAAGGGGGCCAACACTGAAGCTTTCTTT